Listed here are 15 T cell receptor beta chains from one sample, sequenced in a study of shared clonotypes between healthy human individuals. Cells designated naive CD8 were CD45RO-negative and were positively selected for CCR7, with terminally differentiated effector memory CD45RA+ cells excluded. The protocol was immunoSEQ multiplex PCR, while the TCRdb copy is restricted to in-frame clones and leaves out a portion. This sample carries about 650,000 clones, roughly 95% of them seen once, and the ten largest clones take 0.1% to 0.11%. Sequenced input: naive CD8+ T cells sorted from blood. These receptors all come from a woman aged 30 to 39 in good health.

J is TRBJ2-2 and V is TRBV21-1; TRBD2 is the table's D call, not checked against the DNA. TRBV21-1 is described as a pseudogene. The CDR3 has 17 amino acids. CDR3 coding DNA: TGTGCCAGCAAGGGACTAGCGGGAGGGCCATTTCCCGGGGAGCTGTTTTTT. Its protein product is CASKGLAGGPFPGELFF.

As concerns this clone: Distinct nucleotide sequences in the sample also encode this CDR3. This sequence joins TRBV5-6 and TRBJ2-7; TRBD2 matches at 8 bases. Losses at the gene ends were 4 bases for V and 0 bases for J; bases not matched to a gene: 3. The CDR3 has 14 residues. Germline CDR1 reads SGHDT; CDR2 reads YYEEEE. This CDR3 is CASSPGRGSYEQYF. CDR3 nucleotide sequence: TGTGCCAGCAGCCCCGGGAGGGGCTCCTACGAGCAGTACTTC. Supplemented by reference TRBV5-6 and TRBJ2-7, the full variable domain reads DAGVTQSPTHLIKTRGQQVTLRCSPKSGHDTVSWYQQALGQGPQFIFQYYEEEERQRGNFPDRFSGHQFPNYSSELNVNALLLGDSALYLCASSPGRGSYEQYFGPGTRLTVT.

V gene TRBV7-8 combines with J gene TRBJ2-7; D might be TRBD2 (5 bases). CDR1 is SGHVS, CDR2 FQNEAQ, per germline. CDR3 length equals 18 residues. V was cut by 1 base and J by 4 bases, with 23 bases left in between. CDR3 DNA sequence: TGTGCCAGCAGCTTAGTTGTTTCGGGCGGGCCCCTCGGGTACGAGCAGTACTTC. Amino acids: CASSLVVSGGPLGYEQYF.

The CDR3 here is CASSSGQGVDEAFF. CDR3 DNA sequence: TGTGCCAGCAGTTCTGGACAGGGGGTTGATGAAGCTTTCTTT. The chain combines TRBV27 with TRBJ1-1, with 10 bases aligning to TRBD1. V lost 4 bases to trimming and J lost 7 bases; unmatched junction nucleotides: 6. The CDR3 is 14 residues long. The V gene's germline CDR1 is MNHEY and CDR2 SMNVEV (reference sequence).

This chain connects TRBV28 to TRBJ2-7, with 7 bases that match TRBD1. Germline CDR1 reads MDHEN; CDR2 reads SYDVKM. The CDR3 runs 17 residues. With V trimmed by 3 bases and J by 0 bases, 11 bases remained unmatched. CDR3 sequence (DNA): TGTGCCAGCAGTTTGTTACCCGGACAGGAAAGCTCCTACGAGCAGTACTTC. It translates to CASSLLPGQESSYEQYF.

CDR3 protein: CASSLGVASGMTDTQYF. CDR3 bases: TGTGCCAGCAGCTTAGGCGTCGCTAGCGGGATGACAGATACGCAGTATTTT. The genes are TRBV13 and TRBJ2-3; 9 bases match TRBD2. The CDR3 has 17 amino acids. In germline, CDR1 is PRHDT, CDR2 FYEKMQ (reference sequence). Trimming cost V 0 bases and J 3 bases; bases outside gene matches: 7.

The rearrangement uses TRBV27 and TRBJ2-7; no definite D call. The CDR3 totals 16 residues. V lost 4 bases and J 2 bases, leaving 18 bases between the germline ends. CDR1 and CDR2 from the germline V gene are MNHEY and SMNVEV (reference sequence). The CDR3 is CASSSVFTPRTYEQYF. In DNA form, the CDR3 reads TGTGCCAGCAGTTCCGTTTTCACACCTAGGACCTACGAGCAGTACTTC.

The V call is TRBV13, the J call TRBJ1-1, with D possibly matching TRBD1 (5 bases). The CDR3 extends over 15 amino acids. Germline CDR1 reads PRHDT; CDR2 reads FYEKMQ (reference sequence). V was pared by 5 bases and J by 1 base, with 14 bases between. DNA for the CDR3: TGTGCCAGCAGCCATATAGGCAGGGCGAACACTGAAGCTTTCTTT. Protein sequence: CASSHIGRANTEAFF.

The CDR3 nucleotides read TGTGCCAGCAGCTTAACAATACCGACAGGGGCTGGAAACACCATATATTTT. Its protein product is CASSLTIPTGAGNTIYF. The rearrangement joins TRBV7-6 to TRBJ1-3; TRBD1 agrees at 8 bases. The CDR3 length is 17 residues. With V trimmed by 2 bases and J by 2 bases, 8 bases remained unmatched. The germline V gene has CDR1 SGHVS and CDR2 FNYEAQ.

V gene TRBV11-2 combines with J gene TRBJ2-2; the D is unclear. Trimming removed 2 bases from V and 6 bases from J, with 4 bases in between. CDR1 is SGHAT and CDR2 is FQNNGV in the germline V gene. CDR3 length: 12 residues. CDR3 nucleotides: TGTGCCAGCAGCTTAAGGGCCGGGGAGCTGTTTTTT. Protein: CASSLRAGELFF.

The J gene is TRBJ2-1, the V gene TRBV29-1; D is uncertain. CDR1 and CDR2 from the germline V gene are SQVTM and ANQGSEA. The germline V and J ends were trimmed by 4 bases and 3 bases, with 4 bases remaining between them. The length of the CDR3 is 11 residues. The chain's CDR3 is CSVVNYNEQFF. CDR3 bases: TGCAGCGTTGTAAACTACAATGAGCAGTTCTTC.

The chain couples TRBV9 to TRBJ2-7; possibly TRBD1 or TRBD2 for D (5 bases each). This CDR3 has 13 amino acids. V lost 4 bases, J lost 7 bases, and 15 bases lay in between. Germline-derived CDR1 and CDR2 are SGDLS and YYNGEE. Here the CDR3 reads CASSPSGAREQYF. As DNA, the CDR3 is TGTGCCAGCAGCCCTTCCGGGGCTCGGGAGCAGTACTTC.

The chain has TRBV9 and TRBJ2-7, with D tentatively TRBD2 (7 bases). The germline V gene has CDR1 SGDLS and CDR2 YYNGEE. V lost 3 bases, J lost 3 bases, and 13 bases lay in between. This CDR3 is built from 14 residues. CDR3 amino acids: CASSAGGGNYEQYF. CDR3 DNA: TGTGCCAGCAGCGCGGGGGGCGGGAACTACGAGCAGTACTTC.

The DNA for the CDR3 is TGTGCCAGCAGGACGGACCCTAGCGGGATGTACAATGAGCAGTTCTTC. Its translation is CASRTDPSGMYNEQFF. The rearrangement links TRBV9 to TRBJ2-1; 9 bases map to TRBD2. The J segment lost 4 bases and the V segment lost 5 bases, leaving 10 bases of the junction unmatched. The CDR3 has 16 residues. CDR1 SGDLS and CDR2 YYNGEE come from the germline V gene.

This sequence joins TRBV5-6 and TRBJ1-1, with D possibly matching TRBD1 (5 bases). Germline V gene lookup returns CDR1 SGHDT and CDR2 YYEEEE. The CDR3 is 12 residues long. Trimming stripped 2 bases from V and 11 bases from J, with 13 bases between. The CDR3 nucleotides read TGTGCCAGCAGCTTAGGGCAGGGAACTGCTTTCTTT. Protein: CASSLGQGTAFF.